The rows below give T cell receptor beta chains drawn from one sample of a study of T cell clones after liver transplantation. Some clones are missing from TCRdb's copy, which holds only in-frame ones; the method was immunoSEQ multiplex PCR. The sample includes 95,000 to 130,000 clones, 90% seen only once; the top ten take 0.8% to 0.9%. The input for sequencing was CD4+ T cells from blood, taken 12 months after liver transplant. Receptors were obtained from a human patient who received a liver transplant. These T cells may partly come from the graft donor. The CDR3 runs from the conserved cysteine through the conserved F or W. The order of the fields is V gene, D gene, clone size, J gene, CDR3 DNA, CDR3 protein. D genes are given only for firm matches. Clone sizes are given selectively: once, few, many, or a class where the clone is expanded.

TRBV7-3	.	.	TRBJ1-4	TGTGCCAGCAGCCCGCCCCTCAAGATTTCGGGGGGTGAAAAACTGTTTTTT	CASSPPLKISGGEKLFF
TRBV2	TRBD2	.	TRBJ2-1	TGTGCCAGCAGAGAGCGGGAGACGAATGAGCAGTTCTTC	CASRERETNEQFF
TRBV28	.	.	TRBJ1-5	TGTGCCAGCAGGGGCGGTCCCTTCCAAAATCAGCCCCAGCATTTT	CASRGGPFQNQPQHF
TRBV29-1	TRBD1	.	TRBJ1-2	TGCAGCGTTGCAGGGACAGACTATGGCTACACCTTC	CSVAGTDYGYTF
TRBV12-5	.	.	TRBJ2-3	TGTGCTACCGGGGATTACGATACGCAGTATTTT	CATGDYDTQYF
TRBV27	TRBD1	.	TRBJ2-5	TGTGCCAGCAGTTTACAGGGGGCCGAGACCCAGTACTTC	CASSLQGAETQYF
TRBV9	.	once	TRBJ2-3	TGTGCCAGCAGCGTATGGAGAGGGGGCACAGATACGCAGTATTTT	CASSVWRGGTDTQYF
TRBV5-1	TRBD2	.	TRBJ2-1	TGCGCCAGCAGCTTCTTAGGGACTAGCAAATCGGATGAGCAGTTCTTC	CASSFLGTSKSDEQFF
TRBV19	.	once	TRBJ2-5	TGTGCCAGTAGTCCGGGGGTGGAAGAGACCCAGTACTTC	CASSPGVEETQYF
TRBV5-6	.	.	TRBJ2-1	TGTGCCAGCTACTTATCGGGAGTCGTATGGAATGAGCAGTTCTTC	CASYLSGVVWNEQFF
TRBV27	TRBD1	.	TRBJ2-3	TGTGCCAGCAGCGACAGGGTATACGATACGCAGTATTTT	CASSDRVYDTQYF
TRBV7-2	.	.	TRBJ2-7	TGTGCCAGCGGGGGATCTTCGAGCTCCTACGAGCAGTACTTC	CASGGSSSSYEQYF
TRBV7-2	.	once	TRBJ2-7	TGTGCCAGCAGCTTAGATCCCAGAAAAACCTACGAGCAGTACTTC	CASSLDPRKTYEQYF
TRBV7-3	TRBD2	once	TRBJ2-2	TGTGCCAGCAGCCCATCGGTCCGGACTAGCCGGGCCGGGGAGCTGTTTTTT	CASSPSVRTSRAGELFF
TRBV5-1	TRBD1	.	TRBJ1-1	TGCGCCAGCCTGCTCCAAGGGACAGGTGAAGCTTTCTTT	CASLLQGTGEAFF
TRBV9	.	.	TRBJ2-7	TGTGCCAGCAGCGGAAGCAGGGGCCCCTACGAGCAGTACTTC	CASSGSRGPYEQYF
TRBV29-1	TRBD2	.	TRBJ2-7	TGCAGCGTTGGCCTGACTAGCGGGAGAACCGAGCAGTACTTC	CSVGLTSGRTEQYF
TRBV5-1	TRBD2	.	TRBJ2-7	TGCGCCAGCAGCTTGAAGGCGGGAGGGTCCTACGAGCAGTACTTC	CASSLKAGGSYEQYF
TRBV5-6	TRBD2	.	TRBJ2-3	TGTGCCAGCAGCTCCGGAATAGGGGCGGGGGGAACAGATACGCAGTATTTT	CASSSGIGAGGTDTQYF
TRBV9	.	.	TRBJ2-1	TGTGCCAGCAGCCCGCGGGGGCAAGCCTACAATGAGCAGTTCTTC	CASSPRGQAYNEQFF
TRBV30	.	.	TRBJ1-4	TGTGCCTGGAGCTATGGACCTCTCGAAAAACTGTTTTTT	CAWSYGPLEKLFF
TRBV6-6	.	.	TRBJ2-4	TGTGCCAGCAGTTACTCGGAACAGTTCGGGGGAAACATTCAGTACTTC	CASSYSEQFGGNIQYF
TRBV7-2	.	.	TRBJ2-1	TGTGCCAGCAGCTTAGCCCCGGCGCAGGGGGGATCCTACAATGAGCAGTTCTTC	CASSLAPAQGGSYNEQFF
TRBV19	.	.	TRBJ1-5	TGTGCCAGTAGTATAAAGGGTGGTCAGCCCCAGCATTTT	CASSIKGGQPQHF
TRBV28	TRBD1	.	TRBJ2-7	TGTGCCAGCAGTACACGACAGGGCTACGAGCAGTACTTC	CASSTRQGYEQYF
TRBV6-4	TRBD2	.	TRBJ2-7	TGTGCCAGAACCGGGAGGGGGGTAGCGGGAGGTTACGAGCAGTACTTC	CARTGRGVAGGYEQYF
TRBV10-3	.	few	TRBJ2-2	TGTGCCATCAGTGAGCCCTCAGGGGCCCTGAACACCGGGGAGCTGTTTTTT	CAISEPSGALNTGELFF
TRBV18	.	.	TRBJ2-5	TGTGCCAGCTCACCGGGGGTTGGGGAGACCCAGTACTTC	CASSPGVGETQYF
TRBV2	.	.	TRBJ2-1	TGTGCCAGCAGTTACAACCCGGACCTCGAGCAGTTCTTC	CASSYNPDLEQFF
TRBV11-2	TRBD1	.	TRBJ1-2	TGTGCCAGCAGCCGCGGACAGGCTGTCGGCTACACCTTC	CASSRGQAVGYTF
TRBV6-1	.	once	TRBJ2-1	TGTTCCGCAGGGCCGGGAGCCTACAATGAGCAGTTCTTC	CSAGPGAYNEQFF
TRBV6-6	TRBD2	.	TRBJ2-3	TGTGCCAGCACTCGGGAGGGCACAGATACGCAGTATTTT	CASTREGTDTQYF
TRBV11-3	TRBD2	.	TRBJ2-3	TGTGCCAGCAGCTTTGGGACTAGCGGGTACCCTGATACGCAGTATTTT	CASSFGTSGYPDTQYF
TRBV29-1	.	once	TRBJ2-1	TGCAGCGTTGGGCTCAGCTCCTACAATGAGCAGTTCTTC	CSVGLSSYNEQFF
TRBV6-5	TRBD1	.	TRBJ1-1	TGTGCCAGCAGAGGACAGGGAGGGACTGAAGCTTTCTTT	CASRGQGGTEAFF
TRBV28	.	.	TRBJ1-1	TGTGCCAGCCGATTATTGAACACTGAAGCTTTCTTT	CASRLLNTEAFF
TRBV30	.	.	TRBJ1-2	TGTGCCTGGAGTGTACTAGGCAGGAACTATGGCTACACCTTC	CAWSVLGRNYGYTF
TRBV7-2	.	.	TRBJ2-5	TGTGCCAGCAGCTTAGTAGAGACCCAGTACTTC	CASSLVETQYF
TRBV11-1	TRBD1	once	TRBJ2-5	TGTGCCAGCAGAACCGGGACAGGGGGCCTGGAGGAGACCCAGTACTTC	CASRTGTGGLEETQYF
TRBV5-1	TRBD2	.	TRBJ2-1	TGCGCCAGCAGCTTGGGTACTAGCGATAATGAGCAGTTCTTC	CASSLGTSDNEQFF
TRBV28	.	.	TRBJ1-1	TGTGCCAGCAGTTTATACCTACCCGTGAACACTGAAGCTTTCTTT	CASSLYLPVNTEAFF
TRBV7-6	TRBD1	few	TRBJ1-1	TGTGCCAGCAGCGCCTACAGGGGGAACACTGAAGCTTTCTTT	CASSAYRGNTEAFF
TRBV5-6	TRBD1	.	TRBJ2-7	TGTGCCAGCAGCTTTGGATCCGGGACAGGCGCCTACGAGCAGTACTTC	CASSFGSGTGAYEQYF
TRBV4-3	TRBD1	.	TRBJ2-7	TGCGCCAGCAGCCAAGATATTTGGACAGGGAGCTCCTACGAGCAGTACTTC	CASSQDIWTGSSYEQYF
TRBV18	.	.	TRBJ1-2	TGTGCCAGCTCACCATATTCGGCAGCGGACGGTTATGGCTACACCTTC	CASSPYSAADGYGYTF
TRBV7-2	TRBD1	.	TRBJ2-7	TGTGCCAGCAGCTTACAGGGACAGAACGCCGAGCAGTACTTC	CASSLQGQNAEQYF
TRBV18	TRBD1	.	TRBJ1-2	TGTGCCAGCTCACCCAAGACAGGGGGCGCAAGTAACTATGGCTACACCTTC	CASSPKTGGASNYGYTF
TRBV10-3	TRBD2	.	TRBJ2-7	TGTGCCACCGCGCCTAGCGGGAGTTACGAGCAGTACTTC	CATAPSGSYEQYF
TRBV18	.	once	TRBJ2-7	TGTGCCAGCTCATTTAGACAGCTCTACGAGCAGTACTTC	CASSFRQLYEQYF
TRBV5-4	.	.	TRBJ2-3	TGTGCCAGCAGCTTGGGGCAGATAACAGATACGCAGTATTTT	CASSLGQITDTQYF
TRBV9	TRBD1	.	TRBJ1-2	TGTGCCAGCAGCGCCCCCCGGGACAGGGAGTCTAACAGCTATGGCTACACCTTC	CASSAPRDRESNSYGYTF
TRBV5-1	.	.	TRBJ1-1	TGCGCCAGCAGCTTGACAGGGACTCACACTGAAGCTTTCTTT	CASSLTGTHTEAFF
TRBV6-5	TRBD2	few	TRBJ2-3	TGTGCCAGCAAGCAGGGACTAGCGGGAGAGGGGCAAAAGTATTTT	CASKQGLAGEGQKYF
TRBV18	TRBD1	.	TRBJ1-5	TGTGCCAGCTCCGTAACACTGCAGACAGGGAATCAGCCCCAGCATTTT	CASSVTLQTGNQPQHF
TRBV10-3	.	.	TRBJ2-3	TGTGCCATCAGTCAAGACGGAGATACGCAGTATTTT	CAISQDGDTQYF
TRBV2	TRBD1	.	TRBJ2-2	TGTGCCAGCATCCAACAGGGGGCCGGGGAGCTGTTTTTT	CASIQQGAGELFF
TRBV5-6	.	.	TRBJ2-5	TGTGCCAGCAGCTTGGTTACATCCGGACAAGAGACCCAGTACTTC	CASSLVTSGQETQYF
TRBV5-8	TRBD2	.	TRBJ2-7	TGTGCCAGCAGCTTGGAACTAGCGGACTCCTACGAGCAGTACTTC	CASSLELADSYEQYF